This T cell receptor beta chain was profiled in a study of blood T cell repertoires in COVID-19. Overall study context: Acute and convalescent COVID-19 specimens originated in the United States, Italy and Spain. T cells, B-cell-depleted T cells, or PBMCs provided the cDNA or gDNA that served as material.

Per the germline V gene, CDR1 is LGHNA and CDR2 is YSLEER. The CDR3 sequence is 14 residues long. V lost 0 bases and J lost 11, with 16 bases in between. In its sample, this clone was seen once. Original methodology: Scientists estimated how many nucleated cells there were by amplifying reference gene primers. Libraries were prepared by immunoSEQ multiplex PCR; TCRdb keeps only in-frame clonotypes and omits some of them. That table supplies the V and J calls and clone size; D and trimming were determined from the DNA. The data show approximately 170,000 clones, with about 89% seen just once and about 1.9% held by the top ten.

Sequenced sample: peripheral blood. This rearrangement joins TRBV4-3 to TRBJ1-1, with D possibly being TRBD1 (6 bases). This TCR derives from a man younger than 30 who had recovered from COVID-19. CDR3 residues: CASSQDGGRWPAFF. CDR3 bases: TGCGCCAGCAGCCAAGATGGGGGCAGGTGGCCGGCTTTCTTT.